This T cell receptor beta chain originates from a study of blood T cell repertoires in COVID-19 (dated by TCRdb to 2020 to 2022). At the level of the whole study: The collaborator samples originated in the United States, Italy and Spain and spanned the acute and convalescent phases of COVID-19. The prospective study material was composed of cDNA or gDNA derived from T cells, B-cell-depleted T cells, or PBMCs. Subjects who had been exposed to COVID-19, were actively infected with it, or had recovered from it provided the deeply sampled blood TCRbeta repertoires that made up the dataset. The repertoires were released in a freely available public database meant as a resource for research on the immune response to SARS-CoV-2. The samples were drawn from two sources: the first 160 participants of the ongoing ImmuneRACE study, and fewer than 1,500 subjects contributed by 6 global collaborators. Sample metadata almost always included a de-identified subject ID, COVID-19 status, age in years and sex. Where available, HLA class I and class II types were taken from metadata supplied by the sample provider and were not determined by assay-based typing. Findings and caveats that apply to the study as a whole: Clinical and demographic metadata were provided uncurated, with the amount varying by source and participant.

TCRbeta CDR3 regions were amplified from genomic DNA using the immunoSEQ Assay, a bias-controlled multiplex PCR. Per the authors' processing: Within the assay, amplification of reference gene primers was used to estimate how many nucleated cells each sample contained. To quantify the absolute abundance of each unique TCRbeta CDR3 rearrangement, sequence reads were collapsed and filtered. For each sample, productive Simpson clonality was calculated by taking the square root of Simpson's diversity index across productive rearrangements. TCRdb took over this immuneACCESS table, retaining in-frame rearrangements with V and J assigned. Such tables are incomplete; in checked studies, under half of the missing clones stem from an unresolved V gene, and the remainder is unexplained. The V and J calls and the clone size are those of that table, but D and trimming were determined from the DNA. The sample contains some 200,000 clones, roughly 92% of them found a single time. The ten largest clones represent 0.6% to 0.9% of the sample.

One collaborating source in Seattle enrolled patients while the patients were actively infected and followed the patients over time throughout the course of disease. Whole blood was collected in K2EDTA tubes by collaborating institutions according to the institutions' own protocols. For TCRbeta analysis, collaborators shipped samples as frozen whole blood, isolated PBMCs, or DNA extracted from either of those sample types. For this clone: Which antigen it targets is not known. One base away there is no much larger clone; base qualities are not given.

This TCR derives from a man aged 25-45 years with COVID-19, enrolled during active disease. Material for sequencing was peripheral blood.

The CDR3 protein sequence reads: CASSSKTGGTEAFF. In nucleotide form, the sequence is TGCGCCAGCAGCTCGAAAACAGGGGGCACTGAAGCTTTCTTT. The chain was built from TRBV5-1 and TRBJ1-1, with 8 bases in between that match TRBD1. According to the germline V gene, CDR1 reads SGHRS and CDR2 reads YFSETQ. From the cysteine up to the phenylalanine, the CDR3 has a length of 14 residues. Of all the DNA, just the CDR3 is kept, 42 bases in frame from base 1. Ends trimmed: V by 3 bases, J by 4 bases; bases unmatched to a gene: 5.